The 5 T cell receptor beta chains below all came from one sample that was sequenced in a study of blood T cell repertoires in COVID-19. Clones were sequenced by immunoSEQ multiplex PCR, and TCRdb holds only the in-frame ones, with some missing. The table includes a few hundred thousand clones, 70% to 85% detected once. Sample: peripheral blood. The receptors stem from a woman aged 40 to 50 who had recovered from COVID-19.

The rearrangement joins TRBV27 to TRBJ2-5; 11 bases fit TRBD1. Trimming cost V 5 bases and J 6 bases; bases outside gene matches: 11. The CDR3 covers 16 residues. The V gene's germline CDR1 is MNHEY and CDR2 SMNVEV (reference sequence). The CDR3 DNA follows: TGTGCCAGCAGTGGCTACTTGGGACAGGGGGGACAGACCCAGTACTTC. Its translation: CASSGYLGQGGQTQYF.

This chain connects TRBV2 to TRBJ1-2, with TRBD1 as a possible D gene (5 bases). Trimming cost V 2 bases and J 6 bases, with 13 bases left between them. The CDR3 covers 14 residues. Germline CDR1 SNHLY, CDR2 FYNNEI. CDR3 amino acids: CASSELGGEDGYTF. CDR3 DNA sequence: TGTGCCAGCAGTGAACTCGGGGGGGAGGATGGCTACACCTTC. The variable domain in full, completed from reference TRBV2 and TRBJ1-2, reads EPEVTQTPSHQVTQMGQEVILRCVPISNHLYFYWYRQILGQKVEFLVSFYNNEISEKSEIFDDQFSVERPDGSNFTLKIRSTKLEDSAMYFCASSELGGEDGYTFGSGTRLTVV.

The V and J genes are TRBV10-3 and TRBJ1-2, with 7 bases fitting TRBD1. The CDR3 totals 14 residues. The germline CDR1 and CDR2 sequences are ENHRY and SYGVKD. The J segment lost 1 base and the V segment lost 10 bases, leaving 9 bases of the junction unmatched. The CDR3 protein is CATGRGPDNYGYTF. The CDR3 coding sequence is TGTGCCACAGGAAGGGGGCCAGATAACTATGGCTACACCTTC.

This clone has a handful of counts. The rearrangement joins TRBV9 to TRBJ1-1, with a possible D match to TRBD1 (6 bases). Between the trimmed V and J ends, which lost 1 base and 7 bases, there was a span of 11 bases. Germline-derived CDR1 and CDR2 are SGDLS and YYNGEE. The CDR3 has 13 amino acids. The CDR3 DNA is TGTGCCAGCAGCGTACGGACAGAAAGTGAAGCTTTCTTT. Translated, it gives CASSVRTESEAFF.

This chain uses TRBV19 with TRBJ1-5; TRBD1 might be the D (5 bases). V dropped 9 bases and J dropped 4 bases, with 13 bases sitting between them. The CDR3 covers 13 residues. The germline V gene encodes CDR1 LNHDA and CDR2 SQIVND (reference sequence). The CDR3, as DNA: TGTGCCAGCGCTACTTCAGGGAATCAGCCCCAGCATTTT. Amino acids: CASATSGNQPQHF. Drawing the rest from reference TRBV19 and TRBJ1-5, the complete variable domain is DGGITQSPKYLFRKEGQNVTLSCEQNLNHDAMYWYRQDPGQGLRLIYYSQIVNDFQKGDIAEGYSVSREKKESFPLTVTSAQKNPTAFYLCASATSGNQPQHFGDGTRLSIL.